This TCR beta chain was retrieved from a study of blood T cell repertoires in COVID-19. V shed 0 bases and J 6 bases; nucleotides not matched to a gene: 9. The V gene's germline CDR1 is SGDLS and CDR2 YYNGEE. The CDR3 has 17 residues. Only in-frame clones appear in the TCRdb table, and some are missing; sequencing was by immunoSEQ multiplex PCR. The sample includes 130,000 to 150,000 clones, just under 85% seen only once; the top ten take roughly 2.9%. This clonotype was sampled from a woman in her 40s with active or convalescent COVID-19. Sequencing was performed on peripheral blood. This chain uses TRBV9 with TRBJ2-2; 9 positions match TRBD2. CDR3 coding DNA: TGTGCCAGCAGCGTAGAAGGCGGGAGGGCCGGCGCCGGGGAGCTGTTTTTT. Its translation is CASSVEGGRAGAGELFF.